This note documents a single T cell receptor beta chain sequence. The entry originates in a study of blood T cells in healthy people across ages. Trimming removed 4 bases from V and 4 bases from J, with 15 bases in between. This CDR3 spans 15 amino acids. Looked up from germline, CDR1 is MNHNY and CDR2 is SVGAGI (reference sequence). Sample-barcoded 5' priming and a J-beta primer mix drove a second PCR of 7 to 11 cycles. MiXCR was run by TCRdb on the 5' RACE reads, yielding one entry per CDR3 protein. The sample lists 600,000 to 850,000 distinct CDR3 sequences; roughly 25% were seen once. These data were also reused for a study on T cells of mothers and their children.

The specimen was blood. The V gene is TRBV6-6, the J gene TRBJ2-3; D gene uncertain. This TCR came from a boy younger than 18 in good health. The DNA for the CDR3 is TGTGCCAGCAGTTGGGGTCTCTCGGGTCCAGATACGCAGTATTTT. Amino acid sequence: CASSWGLSGPDTQYF.